These 14 T cell receptor beta chains were sequenced from one sample in a study of blood T cell repertoires in COVID-19 (dated by TCRdb to 2020 to 2021). Library construction relied on the immunoSEQ multiplex PCR assay. TCRdb holds this immuneACCESS table with in-frame rearrangements only. Some clones are missing; in checked studies, unresolved V genes explain under half, and the rest has no known cause. The sample table lists around 180,000 clones, over 65% of them with a count of one. The top ten clones comprise about 3% of the sample. The sample consisted of peripheral blood. These receptors all stem from a woman at least 80 years old with acute or convalescent COVID-19.

The V and J genes are TRBV29-1 and TRBJ2-2; 12 bases fit TRBD2. V gave up 1 base and J gave up 0 bases; unmatched junction bases: 0. Germline assignment: CDR1 SQVTM and CDR2 ANQGSEA. This CDR3 is 16 amino acids long. The CDR3 DNA follows: TGCAGCGTTGAAGGGACTAGCGGGGCGAACACCGGGGAGCTGTTTTTT. Its protein is CSVEGTSGANTGELFF.

The CDR3 here is CASSFNRYEQYF. CDR3 nucleotide sequence: TGCGCCAGCAGCTTCAACAGGTACGAGCAGTACTTC. The chain carries TRBV5-1 and TRBJ2-7, with D perhaps TRBD1 (5 bases). V lost 2 bases and J 4 bases, leaving 7 bases between the germline ends. CDR1 is SGHRS, CDR2 YFSETQ, per germline. The CDR3 runs to 12 residues.

CDR3 nucleotides: TGTGCCATCAGTGAGTCTGTGACAGGGAATTTTGGCTACACCTTC. It codes for CAISESVTGNFGYTF. The chain joins TRBV10-3 to TRBJ1-2; 7 bases fit TRBD1. Germline V gene lookup returns CDR1 ENHRY and CDR2 SYGVKD. This CDR3 has 15 residues. J lost 7 bases, V lost 0 bases, and 8 bases had no gene match.

This chain joins TRBV28 and TRBJ2-1; 11 positions match TRBD2. Looked up from germline, CDR1 is MDHEN and CDR2 is SYDVKM. Trimming took 5 bases from V and 3 from J; bases not matched to a gene: 9. CDR3 length equals 17 residues. Here the CDR3 DNA reads TGTGCCAGCAGTGCAACCGGGACTAGCGGCCTCTACAATGAGCAGTTCTTC. Protein product: CASSATGTSGLYNEQFF.

This chain uses TRBV19 with TRBJ1-4, with D tentatively TRBD1 (5 bases). The CDR3 extends over 14 amino acids. Germline-derived CDR1 and CDR2 are LNHDA and SQIVND (reference sequence). V was pared by 7 bases and J by 2 bases, with 11 bases between. In DNA, the CDR3 is TGTGCCAGTACCGCCCGGGGGACTAATGAAAAACTGTTTTTT. Translation: CASTARGTNEKLFF.

This chain joins TRBV9 and TRBJ2-1; 14 bases are shared with TRBD2. CDR3 size: 18 residues. V was pared by 4 bases and J by 7 bases, with 13 bases of the junction left unmatched. Germline lookup yields CDR1 SGDLS and CDR2 YYNGEE. The CDR3 DNA reads as TGTGCCAGCAGCCCTCCGAGAGGTGGGACTAGCGGGAGAAATGAGCAGTTCTTC. Translation: CASSPPRGGTSGRNEQFF.

With regard to this clone: This same CDR3 is encoded by further DNA sequences in the sample. The chain is built from TRBV5-1 and TRBJ2-2, with D hard to call. There are 15 residues in the CDR3. V was pared by 0 bases and J by 0 bases, with 6 bases between. Germline loops: CDR1 SGHRS, CDR2 YFSETQ. The chain's CDR3 is CASSLGLTNTGELFF. In DNA, the CDR3 is TGCGCCAGCAGCTTGGGACTGACGAACACCGGGGAGCTGTTTTTT.

The chain has TRBV7-9 and TRBJ2-1; 12 nucleotides align to TRBD2. Germline loops: CDR1 SEHNR, CDR2 FQNEAQ (reference sequence). The J segment lost 8 bases and the V segment lost 5 bases, leaving 7 bases of the junction unmatched. The CDR3 contains 15 residues. The CDR3 spells CASSAGASGRDEQFF. Written as DNA, the CDR3 is TGTGCCAGCAGCGCGGGGGCTAGCGGGAGGGATGAGCAGTTCTTC.

The rearrangement joins TRBV5-5 to TRBJ2-3; tentative D call: TRBD2 (6 bases). This CDR3 contains 15 residues. The germline V and J ends were trimmed by 3 bases and 5 bases, with 16 bases remaining between them. Germline CDR1 and CDR2: SGHKS and YYEKEE (reference sequence). In DNA form, the CDR3 reads TGTGCCAGCAGCTGGGGACTTGGCGACGGAGATACGCAGTATTTT. Its translation is CASSWGLGDGDTQYF.

This clone occurred many times. This rearrangement joins TRBV4-1 to TRBJ2-7; TRBD1 matches 10 bases. V shed 3 bases, J shed 7 bases, and the junction held 12 bases outside the gene matches. The CDR3 length is 16 residues. Germline loops: CDR1 MGHRA, CDR2 YSYEKL. CDR3 amino acids: CASSQLPGQGLGEQYF. CDR3 sequence (DNA): TGCGCCAGCAGCCAGCTTCCGGGACAGGGGCTGGGTGAGCAGTACTTC.

The chain couples TRBV27 to TRBJ2-2; 10 bases match TRBD2. Germline CDR1 is MNHEY and CDR2 is SMNVEV (reference sequence). V lost 6 bases to trimming and J lost 1 base; unmatched junction nucleotides: 5. The CDR3 runs to 16 residues. The CDR3 nucleotides read TGTGCCAGCAGGGAATCTAGCGGGGGGAACACCGGGGAGCTGTTTTTT. Its translation: CASRESSGGNTGELFF.

This clone was counted only a few times. The chain uses TRBV5-1 and TRBJ2-1; 9 bases agree with TRBD1. Per the germline V gene, CDR1 is SGHRS and CDR2 is YFSETQ. The CDR3 is 15 amino acids. The trim removed 4 bases at V and 4 bases at J, leaving 6 bases unmatched. CDR3: CASSRGQGGYNEQFF. Here the CDR3 DNA reads TGCGCCAGCAGCCGGGGACAGGGAGGGTACAATGAGCAGTTCTTC.

The chain has TRBV10-3 and TRBJ1-3, with D tentatively TRBD1 (5 bases). V lost 2 bases and J lost 0, with 14 bases in between. The CDR3 consists of 17 residues. CDR1 and CDR2 (germline): ENHRY, SYGVKD. The CDR3 DNA is TGTGCCATCAGTGAGGAGGATACAGGCAGCTCTGGAAACACCATATATTTT. It encodes CAISEEDTGSSGNTIYF.

As for this clone: At the DNA level, this CDR3 is encoded by other sequences in the same sample as well. The chain links TRBV7-2 to TRBJ1-1; the D gene is possibly TRBD1 (5 bases). The ends were cut back, 6 bases at V and 3 bases at J, with 11 bases in the middle. The germline CDR1 and CDR2 sequences are SGHTA and FQGNSA. This CDR3 spans 13 amino acids. The CDR3 protein is CASSLGGDTEAFF. CDR3 in DNA: TGTGCCAGCAGTCTGGGGGGGGACACTGAAGCTTTCTTT.